The clone carrying this TCR beta chain was seen ten or more times. Its cognate antigen is unknown. The V end was cut by 3 bases, the J end by 0 bases, with 12 bases between. The germline V gene encodes CDR1 PRHDT and CDR2 FYEKMQ (reference sequence). CDR3 length: 15 residues. The data derive from a study of T cells in Graves' hyperthyroidism and ophthalmopathy. TCR beta CDR3 region amplification was performed from RNA transcripts. The HTBI set primed first-round TCR CDR3 RT-PCR. TCRdb re-called the multiplex PCR reads through MiXCR, storing one row per CDR3 protein. The sample records 300,000 or so distinct CDR3 sequences, 16% being singletons. Absence of ophthalmopathy progression within 18 months defined stable Graves' hyperthyroidism. Hyperthyroidism was newly diagnosed in patients aged 18 to 65 (duration under 2 months). Whole-study results and caveats: Blood held most thyroid clonotypes expanded above 0.001 frequency. Model output signaled ophthalmopathy a median roughly 6.1 months ahead of onset.

This receptor was taken from a man aged 25 to 40 with Graves' hyperthyroidism. The chain is built from TRBV13 and TRBJ2-7; TRBD2 is a possible D gene (6 bases). Sequencing was performed on blood. The CDR3 sequence: CASSFSGAHSYEQYF. The DNA for the CDR3 is TGTGCCAGCAGCTTTAGCGGAGCTCACTCCTACGAGCAGTACTTC.